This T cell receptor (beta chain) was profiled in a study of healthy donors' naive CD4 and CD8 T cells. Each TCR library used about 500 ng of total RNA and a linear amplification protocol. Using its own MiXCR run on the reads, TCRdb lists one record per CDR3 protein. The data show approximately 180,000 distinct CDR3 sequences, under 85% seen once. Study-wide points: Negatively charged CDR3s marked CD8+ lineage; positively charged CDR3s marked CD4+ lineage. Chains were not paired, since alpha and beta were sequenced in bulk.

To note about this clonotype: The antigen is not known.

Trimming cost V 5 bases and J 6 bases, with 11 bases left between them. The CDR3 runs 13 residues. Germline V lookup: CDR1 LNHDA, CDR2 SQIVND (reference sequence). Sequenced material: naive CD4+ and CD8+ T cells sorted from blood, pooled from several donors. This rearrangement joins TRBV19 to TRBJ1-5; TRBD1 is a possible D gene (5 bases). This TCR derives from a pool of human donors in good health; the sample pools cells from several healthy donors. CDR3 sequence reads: CASSAGFGQPQHF. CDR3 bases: TGTGCCAGTAGTGCAGGGTTTGGTCAGCCCCAGCATTTT. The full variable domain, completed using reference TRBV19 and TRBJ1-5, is DGGITQSPKYLFRKEGQNVTLSCEQNLNHDAMYWYRQDPGQGLRLIYYSQIVNDFQKGDIAEGYSVSREKKESFPLTVTSAQKNPTAFYLCASSAGFGQPQHFGDGTRLSIL.